These 22 T cell receptor beta chains share one sample of origin, sequenced in a study of human T cells and chemical hapten exposure (dated by TCRdb to about 2021). Taken with the paper, the label for time point translates to: patch test 3, about 24 weeks after DPC sensitization. According to the study, the label for this sample's treatment or condition signals: therapeutic diphenylcyclopropenone sensitization with weekly scalp DPC. The library was made by RACE. The sequencing machine was a NextSeq 500. The raw public data were reprocessed by TCRdb itself: fastp quality trimming at Q25, MiXCR clonotype calling, in-frame beta chains only. Each CDR3 protein appears once, grouped with its most common genes and DNA. The sample table records 150,000 to 200,000 distinct CDR3 sequences; approximately 24% of these occur just once. The top ten constitute under 2.5% of the sample. The sample consisted of whole blood, taken in connection with sensitization to the hapten diphenylcyclopropenone (DPC). These receptors were obtained from a woman aged 35 to 49 with alopecia areata. Some clones in this sample may be carry-over from other donors' samples.

This chain joins TRBV10-1 and TRBJ2-7, with D perhaps matching TRBD1 (6 bases). The CDR3 sequence is 15 residues long. Trimming cost V 5 bases and J 6 bases, with 20 bases left between them. Germline lookup yields CDR1 WNHNN and CDR2 SYGVQD (reference sequence). The CDR3, as DNA: TGCGCCAGCAGTTGCCCTCCGGGACATCCCTCCGAGCAGTACTTC. Its translation: CASSCPPGHPSEQYF.

The gene calls are TRBV29-1 and TRBJ2-1, with D possibly matching TRBD2 (5 bases). The CDR3 length is 13 residues. V was trimmed by 7 bases and J by 10 bases, leaving 20 bases between them. Germline lookup yields CDR1 SQVTM and CDR2 ANQGSEA. The DNA for the CDR3 is TGCAGCGCCCGTTCCGGGGTCGGAGGAGAGCAGTTCTTC. Protein sequence: CSARSGVGGEQFF.

The chain is built from TRBV25-1 and TRBJ2-1, with 9 bases aligning to TRBD2. The CDR3 runs to 19 residues. Germline values: CDR1 MGHDK, CDR2 SYGVNS. Trimming took 4 bases from V and 6 from J; bases not matched to a gene: 19. CDR3 residues: CASSGVMGSTLAGRNEQFF. In nucleotides, the CDR3 is TGTGCCAGCAGTGGGGTTATGGGCAGCACACTAGCGGGTCGCAATGAGCAGTTCTTC.

In its sample, this clonotype was seen a few times. J is TRBJ1-1 and V is TRBV7-9; perhaps TRBD1 as D (6 bases). Germline CDR1 reads SEHNR; CDR2 reads FQNEAQ (reference sequence). The CDR3 length is 14 residues. V was pared by 2 bases and J by 6 bases, with 13 bases between. The CDR3 reads CASSLQGWGAEAFF. CDR3 coding DNA: TGTGCCAGCAGCTTACAGGGGTGGGGGGCTGAAGCTTTCTTT.

The table lists this clonotype with a few counts. The J gene is TRBJ2-7, the V gene TRBV6-2 or TRBV6-3, with 8 bases lining up with TRBD1. Germline loops: CDR1 MNHEY, CDR2 SVGEGT. There are 15 residues in the CDR3. With V trimmed by 0 bases and J by 5 bases, 6 bases remained unmatched. The CDR3 protein is CASSYSDKDRDEQYF. DNA of the CDR3: TGTGCCAGCAGTTACTCTGATAAGGACAGGGACGAGCAGTACTTC.

This clonotype turned up a few times. The chain has TRBV27 and TRBJ1-2, with D tentatively TRBD1 (5 bases). CDR1 MNHEY and CDR2 SMNVEV come from the germline V gene (reference sequence). The CDR3 consists of 15 residues. V was cut by 6 bases and J by 8 bases, with 22 bases left in between. DNA for the CDR3: TGTGCCAGCAGCCTGTCACAGGCAATGAAGGGGGGCTACACCTTC. It translates to CASSLSQAMKGGYTF.

V is TRBV27 and J is TRBJ2-7; D is possibly TRBD1 or TRBD2 (5 bases each). Trimming removed 6 bases from V and 3 bases from J, with 12 bases in between. The germline V gene encodes CDR1 MNHEY and CDR2 SMNVEV (reference sequence). There are 13 residues in the CDR3. In DNA, the CDR3 is TGTGCCAGCAGCCGAGGGACCTACTACGAGCAGTACTTC. Protein sequence: CASSRGTYYEQYF.

This chain links TRBV6-5 with TRBJ1-1; D gene uncertain. This CDR3 is 13 amino acids long. The V gene's germline CDR1 is MNHEY and CDR2 SVGAGI. V was cut by 4 bases and J by 5 bases, with 11 bases left in between. The CDR3 nucleotides read TGTGCCAGCAGTTTCACCCTGGGGACTGAAGCTTTCTTT. It encodes CASSFTLGTEAFF.

This clonotype was recorded a few times. J is TRBJ1-1 and V is TRBV24-1; 9 nucleotides agree with TRBD1. The length of the CDR3 is 13 residues. The J segment lost 1 base and the V segment lost 7 bases, leaving 0 bases of the junction unmatched. Germline V lookup: CDR1 KGHDR, CDR2 SFDVKD. The chain's CDR3 is CATRGQGNTEAFF. DNA of the CDR3: TGTGCCACCAGGGGACAGGGGAACACTGAAGCTTTCTTT.

The rearrangement uses TRBV4-2 and TRBJ1-4, with D possibly being TRBD1 (5 bases). The CDR3 totals 16 residues. Germline CDR1 and CDR2: LGHNA and YNFKEQ. The V end was cut by 0 bases, the J end by 4 bases, with 12 bases between. The CDR3 bases are TGTGCCAGCAGCCAAGAGAATAGGGGTATTAATGAAAAACTGTTTTTT. It specifies CASSQENRGINEKLFF.

This clonotype was seen more than once but under ten times. The gene calls are TRBV29-1 and TRBJ2-2; no clear D. This CDR3 comprises 12 residues. Trimming cost V 4 bases and J 7 bases, with 10 bases left between them. The V gene's germline CDR1 is SQVTM and CDR2 ANQGSEA. The CDR3 sequence is CSVGMAIGELFF. The DNA for the CDR3 is TGCAGCGTTGGGATGGCGATCGGGGAGCTGTTTTTT.

This chain joins TRBV9 and TRBJ2-2; maybe TRBD1 (7 bases). The CDR3 loop spans 17 amino acids. Germline CDR1 is SGDLS and CDR2 is YYNGEE. Between the trimmed V and J ends, which lost 4 bases and 4 bases, there was a span of 20 bases. CDR3 DNA: TGTGCCAGCAGCACCAGGGGGGCAGGGGCCTTCACCGGGGAGCTGTTTTTT. Translation gives CASSTRGAGAFTGELFF.

This clonotype was seen a single time. This chain joins TRBV4-1 and TRBJ2-2; 10 bases fit TRBD2. Losses at the gene ends were 4 bases for V and 5 bases for J; bases not matched to a gene: 4. The CDR3 has 15 amino acids. Germline CDR1 is MGHRA and CDR2 is YSYEKL. The CDR3: CASSPGLAVTGELFF. The CDR3 nucleotides read TGCGCCAGCAGCCCCGGACTAGCGGTTACCGGGGAGCTGTTTTTT.

V gene TRBV9 combines with J gene TRBJ1-6; 9 nucleotides match TRBD1. CDR3 length equals 14 residues. Germline CDR1 reads SGDLS; CDR2 reads YYNGEE. V was clipped by 4 bases and J by 8 bases; unmatched bases: 4. CDR3 loop: CASSPGDRDSPLHF. CDR3 sequence (DNA): TGTGCCAGCAGCCCAGGGGACAGGGATTCACCCCTCCACTTT. Variable domain in full (rest from reference TRBV9 and TRBJ1-6): DSGVTQTPKHLITATGQRVTLRCSPRSGDLSVYWYQQSLDQGLQFLIQYYNGEERAKGNILERFSAQQFPDLHSELNLSSLELGDSALYFCASSPGDRDSPLHFGNGTRLTVT.

This clonotype turned up a few times. V is TRBV27 and J is TRBJ2-7; D is undetermined. The V and J ends lost 5 bases and 2 bases respectively, with 10 bases between them. There are 13 residues in the CDR3. CDR1 is MNHEY and CDR2 is SMNVEV in the germline V gene (reference sequence). CDR3 DNA sequence: TGTGCCAGCAGTCGAACAAAAACCTACGAGCAGTACTTC. Its protein product is CASSRTKTYEQYF.

The chain uses TRBV20-1 and TRBJ1-1; unclear D gene. Germline assignment: CDR1 DFQATT and CDR2 SNEGSKA (reference sequence). This CDR3 comprises 14 residues. V was clipped by 3 bases and J by 0 bases, with 11 bases between them. Here the CDR3 reads CSARLGHLNTEAFF. The CDR3 coding sequence is TGCAGTGCTAGGTTAGGGCACTTGAACACTGAAGCTTTCTTT.

The chain has TRBV20-1 and TRBJ2-3; unclear D gene. Deletions cut 3 bases from V and 1 base from J, with 17 bases between. This CDR3 has 16 amino acids. Germline CDR1 DFQATT, CDR2 SNEGSKA (reference sequence). CDR3: CSASWLAEGGTDTQYF. In DNA, the CDR3 is TGCAGTGCTAGCTGGCTTGCGGAAGGAGGCACAGATACGCAGTATTTT.

This chain joins TRBV20-1 and TRBJ2-1, with 9 bases identical to TRBD2. V trimming: 0 bases; J trimming: 6 bases; junction bases outside the gene matches: 12. Germline-derived CDR1 and CDR2 are DFQATT and SNEGSKA (reference sequence). The CDR3 sequence is 17 residues long. The CDR3 is CSARDRLGAGGFNEQFF. The DNA of the CDR3 is TGCAGTGCTAGAGACCGCCTAGGAGCGGGAGGTTTCAATGAGCAGTTCTTC.

This clonotype was detected a few times. This chain uses TRBV28 with TRBJ2-5; TRBD2 matches at 11 bases. The CDR3 length is 15 residues. The germline CDR1 and CDR2 sequences are MDHEN and SYDVKM. V trimming: 5 bases; J trimming: 5 bases; junction bases outside the gene matches: 7. The CDR3 nucleotides are TGTGCCAGCAGTGTAGCGGGAGGGCCCTTCGAGACCCAGTACTTC. Protein product: CASSVAGGPFETQYF.

The chain carries TRBV5-1 and TRBJ2-7, with 8 bases lining up with TRBD2. The CDR3 contains 17 residues. V trimming: 0 bases; J trimming: 2 bases; junction bases outside the gene matches: 10. Germline V lookup: CDR1 SGHRS, CDR2 YFSETQ. In DNA, the CDR3 is TGCGCCAGCAGCTTGGGCCCCAAAACTAGCGGCCCCTACGAGCAGTACTTC. Amino acids: CASSLGPKTSGPYEQYF.

This chain uses TRBV4-3 with TRBJ2-2; unclear D gene. Germline V gene lookup returns CDR1 LGHNA and CDR2 YSLEER. The CDR3 spans 18 residues. Between the trimmed V and J ends, which lost 1 base and 0 bases, there was a span of 15 bases. CDR3 sequence (DNA): TGCGCCAGCAGCCAAGGCCCTCCTGGGCAGACGAACACCGGGGAGCTGTTTTTT. Its translation: CASSQGPPGQTNTGELFF.

The chain is built from TRBV5-1 and TRBJ2-5, with no clear D. Germline V gene data show CDR1 as SGHRS and CDR2 as YFSETQ. V shed 2 bases and J shed 2 bases, with 10 bases lying between them. The CDR3 covers 14 residues. This CDR3 reads CASSFTLQQETQYF. In DNA form, the CDR3 reads TGCGCCAGCAGCTTCACGCTACAACAAGAGACCCAGTACTTC.